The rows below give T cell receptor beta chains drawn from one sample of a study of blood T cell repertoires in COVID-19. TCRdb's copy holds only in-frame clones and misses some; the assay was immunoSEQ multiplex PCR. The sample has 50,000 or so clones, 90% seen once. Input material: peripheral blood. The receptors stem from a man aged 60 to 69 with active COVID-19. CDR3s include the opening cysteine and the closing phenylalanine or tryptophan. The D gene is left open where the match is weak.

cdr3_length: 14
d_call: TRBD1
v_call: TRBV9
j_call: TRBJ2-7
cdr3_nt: TGTGCCAGCAGCGTGGGGACAGCCTCCTACGAGCAGTACTTC
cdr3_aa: CASSVGTASYEQYF

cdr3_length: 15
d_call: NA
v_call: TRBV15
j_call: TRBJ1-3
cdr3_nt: TGTGCCACCAGTCCATCTTGGGGGGTAGGAAACACCATATATTTT
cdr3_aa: CATSPSWGVGNTIYF

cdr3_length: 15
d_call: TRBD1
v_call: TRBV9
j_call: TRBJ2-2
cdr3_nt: TGTGCCAGCAGCTATCGACAGGGGCACACCGGGGAGCTGTTTTTT
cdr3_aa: CASSYRQGHTGELFF

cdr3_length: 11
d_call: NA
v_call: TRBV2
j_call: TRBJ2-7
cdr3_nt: TGTGCCAGCAGCCCCCTGTTGGAGCAGTACTTC
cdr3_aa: CASSPLLEQYF

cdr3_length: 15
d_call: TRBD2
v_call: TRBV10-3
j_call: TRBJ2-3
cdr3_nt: TGTGCCATCAGTGAGTTAAGCGGGGGGACAGATACGCAGTATTTT
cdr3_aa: CAISELSGGTDTQYF

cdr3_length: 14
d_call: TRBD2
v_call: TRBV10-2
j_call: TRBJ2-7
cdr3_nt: TGCGCCAGCAGACCCACTAGCGGGAGCAGCGAGCAGTACTTC
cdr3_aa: CASRPTSGSSEQYF

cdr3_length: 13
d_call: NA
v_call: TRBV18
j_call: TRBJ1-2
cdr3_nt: TGTGCCAGCTCACCCCAGGGGAACTATGGCTACACCTTC
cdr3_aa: CASSPQGNYGYTF

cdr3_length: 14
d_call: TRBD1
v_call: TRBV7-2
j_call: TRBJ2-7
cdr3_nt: TGTGCCAGCAGCTTAGGACAGGGTCTCCACGAGCAGTACTTC
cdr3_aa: CASSLGQGLHEQYF

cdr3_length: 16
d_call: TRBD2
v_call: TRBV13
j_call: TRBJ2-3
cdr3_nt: TGTGCCAGCAGCTTAGAGGCTAGCGGGAGGACAGATACGCAGTATTTT
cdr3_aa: CASSLEASGRTDTQYF

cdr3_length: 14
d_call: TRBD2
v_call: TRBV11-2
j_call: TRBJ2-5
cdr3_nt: TGTGCCAGTTCGCTAGCGGGGGGGCCAGAGACCCAGTACTTC
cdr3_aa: CASSLAGGPETQYF